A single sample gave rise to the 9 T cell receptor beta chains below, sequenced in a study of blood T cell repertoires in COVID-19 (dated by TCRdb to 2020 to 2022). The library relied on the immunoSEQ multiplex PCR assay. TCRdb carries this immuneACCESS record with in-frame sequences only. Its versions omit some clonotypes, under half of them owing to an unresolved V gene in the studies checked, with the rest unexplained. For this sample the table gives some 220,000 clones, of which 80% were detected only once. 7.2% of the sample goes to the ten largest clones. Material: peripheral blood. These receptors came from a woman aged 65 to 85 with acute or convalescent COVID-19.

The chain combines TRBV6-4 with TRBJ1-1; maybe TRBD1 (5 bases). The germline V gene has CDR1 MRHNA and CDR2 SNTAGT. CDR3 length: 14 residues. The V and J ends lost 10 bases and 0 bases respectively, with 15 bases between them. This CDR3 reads CATLTGGMNTEAFF. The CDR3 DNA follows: TGTGCCACCTTAACTGGGGGGATGAACACTGAAGCTTTCTTT.

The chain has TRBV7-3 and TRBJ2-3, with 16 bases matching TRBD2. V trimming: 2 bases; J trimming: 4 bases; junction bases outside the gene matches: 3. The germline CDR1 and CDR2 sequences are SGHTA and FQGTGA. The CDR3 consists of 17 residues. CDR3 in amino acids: CASSLGTSGGASDTQYF. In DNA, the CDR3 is TGTGCCAGCAGCTTAGGGACTAGCGGGGGGGCATCAGATACGCAGTATTTT.

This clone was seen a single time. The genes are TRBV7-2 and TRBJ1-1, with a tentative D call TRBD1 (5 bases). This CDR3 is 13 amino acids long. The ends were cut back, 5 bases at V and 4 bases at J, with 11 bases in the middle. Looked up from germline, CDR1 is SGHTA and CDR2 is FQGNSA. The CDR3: CASSRGRGTEAFF. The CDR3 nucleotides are TGTGCCAGCAGCCGAGGGAGGGGCACTGAAGCTTTCTTT.

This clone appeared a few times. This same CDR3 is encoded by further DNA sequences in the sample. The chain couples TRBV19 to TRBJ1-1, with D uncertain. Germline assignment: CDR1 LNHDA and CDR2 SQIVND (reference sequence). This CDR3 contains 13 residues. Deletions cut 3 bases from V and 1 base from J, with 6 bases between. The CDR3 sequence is CASSMRENTEAFF. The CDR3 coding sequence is TGTGCCAGTAGTATGCGCGAGAACACTGAAGCTTTCTTT.

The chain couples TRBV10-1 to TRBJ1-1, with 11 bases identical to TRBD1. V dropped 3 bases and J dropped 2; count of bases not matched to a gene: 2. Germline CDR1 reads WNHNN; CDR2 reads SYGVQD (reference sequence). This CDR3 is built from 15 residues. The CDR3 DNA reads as TGCGCCAGCAGTGACGGGACAGGGGGTAACACTGAAGCTTTCTTT. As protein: CASSDGTGGNTEAFF.

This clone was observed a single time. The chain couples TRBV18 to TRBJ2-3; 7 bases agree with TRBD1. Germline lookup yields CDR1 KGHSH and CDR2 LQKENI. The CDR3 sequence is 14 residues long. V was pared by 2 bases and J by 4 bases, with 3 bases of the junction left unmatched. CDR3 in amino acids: CASSPTGDPDTQYF. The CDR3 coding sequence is TGTGCCAGCTCACCAACAGGGGACCCAGATACGCAGTATTTT.

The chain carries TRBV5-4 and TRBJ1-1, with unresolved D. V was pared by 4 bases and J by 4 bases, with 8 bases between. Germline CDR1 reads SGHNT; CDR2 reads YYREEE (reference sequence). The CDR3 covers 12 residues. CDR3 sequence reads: CASSVPRTEAFF. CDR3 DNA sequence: TGTGCCAGCAGCGTCCCCCGCACTGAAGCTTTCTTT.

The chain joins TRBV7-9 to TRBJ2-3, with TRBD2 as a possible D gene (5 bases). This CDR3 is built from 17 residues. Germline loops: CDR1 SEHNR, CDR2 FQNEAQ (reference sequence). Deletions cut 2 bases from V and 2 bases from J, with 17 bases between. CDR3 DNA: TGTGCCAGCAGCTTACGCCGCCTAGCCCCAAACACAGATACGCAGTATTTT. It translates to CASSLRRLAPNTDTQYF. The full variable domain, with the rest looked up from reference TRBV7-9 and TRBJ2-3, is DTGVSQNPRHKITKRGQNVTFRCDPISEHNRLYWYRQTLGQGPEFLTYFQNEAQLEKSRLLSDRFSAERPKGSFSTLEIQRTEQGDSAMYLCASSLRRLAPNTDTQYFGPGTRLTVL.

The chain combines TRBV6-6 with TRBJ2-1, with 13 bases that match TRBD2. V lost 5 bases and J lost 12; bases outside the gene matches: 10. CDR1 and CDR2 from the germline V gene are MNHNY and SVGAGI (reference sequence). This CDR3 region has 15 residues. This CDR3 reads CASSPGTSGAMRQFF. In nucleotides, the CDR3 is TGTGCCAGCAGTCCGGGGACTAGCGGGGCAATGAGGCAGTTCTTC.